These T cell receptor beta chains were read from a single sample in a study of blood T cell repertoires in COVID-19. Some clones are missing from TCRdb's copy, which holds only in-frame ones; the method was immunoSEQ multiplex PCR. The sample has 200,000 to 250,000 clones, less than 90% seen once; the top ten hold about 2.6%. Material: PBMCs or T cells enriched from blood (not recorded which). These receptors were collected from a woman in her twenties or thirties who had recovered from COVID-19. Both conserved end residues are part of each CDR3. Each record gives: J gene, clone size, D gene, V gene, CDR3 protein, CDR3 DNA. A D gene is named only where the DNA matches it firmly. Rows may omit the clone size; those that give it use once, few, many or a size class.

J: TRBJ1-6; size: .; D: TRBD1; V: TRBV9; CDR3: CASSASSRTGSNYNSPLHF; DNA: TGTGCCAGCAGCGCGAGTAGTCGGACAGGGTCGAATTATAATTCACCCCTCCACTTT
J: TRBJ2-2; size: .; D: TRBD2; V: TRBV19; CDR3: CASQFGGAITGELFF; DNA: TGTGCCAGCCAATTCGGGGGGGCCATAACCGGGGAGCTGTTTTTT
J: TRBJ2-1; size: .; D: .; V: TRBV6-2/TRBV6-3; CDR3: CASSYFDEQFF; DNA: TGTGCCAGCAGTTATTTCGATGAGCAGTTCTTC
J: TRBJ1-4; size: .; D: .; V: TRBV5-4; CDR3: CASSLGQNEKLFF; DNA: TGTGCCAGCAGCTTGGGACAGAATGAAAAACTGTTTTTT
J: TRBJ2-2; size: .; D: TRBD2; V: TRBV12-3/TRBV12-4; CDR3: CASTASGTGELFF; DNA: TGTGCCAGCACGGCTAGCGGAACCGGGGAGCTGTTTTTT
J: TRBJ2-1; size: .; D: TRBD2; V: TRBV9; CDR3: CASSVAASGPLDSYNEQFF; DNA: TGTGCCAGCAGCGTAGCTGCTAGCGGGCCGCTTGATTCCTACAATGAGCAGTTCTTC
J: TRBJ2-1; size: .; D: .; V: TRBV11-2; CDR3: CASSLAGRALNNEQFF; DNA: TGTGCCAGCAGCTTAGCGGGCAGGGCCCTCAACAATGAGCAGTTCTTC
J: TRBJ2-1; size: .; D: .; V: TRBV11-3; CDR3: CASSLRSGPNEQFF; DNA: TGTGCCAGCAGCTTAAGATCAGGGCCCAATGAGCAGTTCTTC
J: TRBJ1-1; size: .; D: .; V: TRBV2; CDR3: CASPGDSLNTEAFF; DNA: TGTGCCAGCCCGGGGGACTCCCTGAACACTGAAGCTTTCTTT
J: TRBJ2-5; size: .; D: TRBD1; V: TRBV10-3; CDR3: CAISESGGQGAETQYF; DNA: TGTGCCATCAGTGAGTCGGGGGGACAGGGGGCAGAGACCCAGTACTTC
J: TRBJ1-1; size: .; D: .; V: TRBV5-6; CDR3: CASSLGAGRATEAFF; DNA: TGTGCCAGCAGCCTGGGTGCGGGCCGGGCCACTGAAGCTTTCTTT
J: TRBJ1-1; size: .; D: TRBD1; V: TRBV4-1; CDR3: CASSQDPGQGAEAFF; DNA: TGCGCCAGCAGCCAAGACCCGGGACAGGGGGCTGAAGCTTTCTTT
J: TRBJ2-1; size: once; D: .; V: TRBV6-1; CDR3: CASSELLYNEQFF; DNA: TGTGCCAGCAGTGAACTCCTCTACAATGAGCAGTTCTTC
J: TRBJ1-6; size: .; D: .; V: TRBV10-3; CDR3: CAISESEGRSPLHF; DNA: TGTGCCATCAGTGAGTCGGAGGGGCGGTCACCCCTCCACTTT
J: TRBJ1-5; size: once; D: .; V: TRBV9; CDR3: CASSVEGWDNQPQHF; DNA: TGTGCCAGCAGCGTAGAGGGGTGGGACAATCAGCCCCAGCATTTT
J: TRBJ1-1; size: .; D: .; V: TRBV9; CDR3: CASSGSGGYEAFF; DNA: TGTGCCAGCAGCGGTAGCGGTGGTTATGAAGCTTTCTTT
J: TRBJ1-6; size: .; D: TRBD1; V: TRBV6-5; CDR3: CASRKQGRPLHF; DNA: TGTGCCAGCAGAAAACAGGGGCGGCCCCTCCACTTT
J: TRBJ2-1; size: .; D: .; V: TRBV6-5; CDR3: CASSESSAYNEQFF; DNA: TGTGCCAGCAGCGAGAGTTCGGCCTACAATGAGCAGTTCTTC
J: TRBJ2-7; size: .; D: TRBD1; V: TRBV19; CDR3: CASSTRTGVNEQYF; DNA: TGTGCCAGTAGTACCAGGACAGGCGTCAACGAGCAGTACTTC
J: TRBJ1-3; size: .; D: .; V: TRBV19; CDR3: CATQASGNTIYF; DNA: TGTGCCACCCAAGCATCTGGAAACACCATATATTTT
J: TRBJ1-3; size: .; D: .; V: TRBV6-5; CDR3: CATCSSPSGTIYF; DNA: TGTGCCACCTGTTCGTCTCCCTCGGGCACCATATATTTT
J: TRBJ1-5; size: many; D: .; V: TRBV6-2/TRBV6-3; CDR3: CASSYRDNQPQHF; DNA: TGTGCCAGCAGTTACCGGGACAATCAGCCCCAGCATTTT
J: TRBJ1-4; size: .; D: TRBD1; V: TRBV3-1/TRBV3-2; CDR3: CASSQSGGEKLFF; DNA: TGTGCCAGCAGCCAATCAGGGGGTGAAAAACTGTTTTTT
J: TRBJ1-4; size: .; D: .; V: TRBV9; CDR3: CASSVGDRNNEKLFF; DNA: TGTGCCAGCAGCGTAGGAGACAGGAATAATGAAAAACTGTTTTTT
J: TRBJ2-1; size: .; D: TRBD1; V: TRBV14; CDR3: CASSQGGQGYNEQFF; DNA: TGTGCCAGCAGCCAAGGGGGACAGGGATACAATGAGCAGTTCTTC
J: TRBJ1-2; size: few; D: .; V: TRBV21-1; CDR3: CASSNPRDNYGYTF; DNA: TGTGCCAGCAGCAACCCCAGGGATAACTATGGCTACACCTTC
J: TRBJ2-1; size: .; D: .; V: TRBV18; CDR3: CASSPGASSYNEQFF; DNA: TGTGCCAGCTCACCAGGAGCGAGCTCCTACAATGAGCAGTTCTTC
J: TRBJ1-5; size: .; D: .; V: TRBV6-2/TRBV6-3; CDR3: CASSYRDRFDQPQHF; DNA: TGTGCCAGCAGTTACCGCGACAGGTTTGATCAGCCCCAGCATTTT